This TCR beta chain appears in the sequencing data of a study of identical twins. From the 5' RACE reads, TCRdb called clonotypes with MiXCR, one entry per CDR3 protein. Of hundreds of thousands of distinct CDR3 sequences in the sample, 21% were seen once. The same sample was also studied in work on T cells expressing NK-cell markers. That report adds: Repertoire data for TCR beta were derived from sorted T cells (CD3+CD56+NKG2C+, CD3+CD56+NKG2C- and CD3+CD56-NKG2C+). NKG2C+ dominant clonotypes from 5 or 6 donors made up roughly 1.0-7.0% of CD8+ T cells. The same clonotypes also predominated in the CD3+CD56-NKG2C+ fraction of a few donors.

This TCR came from a woman aged 18-35 years in good health. What was sequenced was PBMCs.

The CDR3 here is CSVERRVDGYTF. The CDR3 nucleotides are TGCAGCGTTGAAAGAAGGGTGGATGGCTACACCTTC. J is TRBJ1-2 and V is TRBV29-1; no reliable D call. In germline, CDR1 is SQVTM, CDR2 ANQGSEA. The CDR3 extends over 12 amino acids. Trimming took off 2 bases at V and 6 bases at J, with 10 bases between the two ends.